This T cell receptor beta chain is from a study of T cells in localized non-small cell lung cancer. Whole-study findings and limits: Adjacent lung exhibited a median of about 56 among the 100 most abundant tumor clones. Heterogeneity within the tumor remains possible, as just one region underwent sequencing. Uninvolved adjacent lung showed the highest T cell clonality, exceeding tumor.

With regard to this clone: Antigen unknown.

Generated by immunoSEQ multiplex PCR, the TCRdb table keeps only in-frame clones and is missing some. The profile shows around 94,000 clones, 87% of them singletons. Trimming took 6 bases from V and 6 from J; bases not matched to a gene: 10. This CDR3 region has 15 residues. The germline V gene has CDR1 ENHRY and CDR2 SYGVKD. V usage is TRBV10-3 and J usage is TRBJ2-3; 9 bases line up with TRBD2. This sequence was found in a man aged 35-69 years with stage I squamous cell lung carcinoma. The sample here was peripheral blood, taken before any cancer treatment. CDR3 loop: CAIRISGGPGDTQYF. The CDR3 DNA reads as TGTGCCATCAGGATTAGCGGGGGTCCCGGTGATACGCAGTATTTT.